This T cell receptor beta chain was sequenced during a study of cytomegalovirus exposure and HLA in healthy donors. The CDR3 contains 14 residues. Germline CDR1 and CDR2: SGHTA and FQGNSA. Between the trimmed V and J ends, which lost 5 bases and 3 bases, there was a span of 14 bases. Profiling relied on immunoSEQ multiplex PCR, and the TCRdb table lists in-frame clones only, not all of them. The table includes around 140,000 clones, roughly nine tenths detected once. Input material: PBMCs. This sequence joins TRBV7-2 and TRBJ2-7, with D possibly TRBD1 on 6 matching bases. The receptor's source is a woman aged 18-30 years in good health and CMV-seronegative. The CDR3 reads CASSRTGQNYEQYF. Here the CDR3 DNA reads TGTGCCAGCAGCCGTACAGGGCAGAACTACGAGCAGTACTTC.